This T cell receptor (beta chain) appears in the sequencing data of a study of naive and memory T cell subsets. This clonotype appeared a few times. Antigen: not known. The beta constant-region primer was an equimolar mix of two oligonucleotides covering TRBC1 and TRBC2. Via MiXCR, TCRdb re-called the UMI-ligation and nested PCR reads, giving one row per CDR3 protein. This sample has 140,000 to 150,000 distinct CDR3 sequences, with around 15% found just once. From the second PCR step, alpha and beta chains were amplified apart. Sequential positive selection took CD4 T cells first, then CD8 T cells. The study's findings and limits: In naive cells, over 85% of TCR sequences were seen only once.

The clonotype comes from a human donor in good health. Sequenced: naive CD4+ T cells from blood.

CDR3 region: CASSSQRGQGSDTQYF. DNA for the CDR3: TGCGCCAGCAGCTCCCAGCGGGGACAGGGATCAGATACGCAGTATTTT. The gene calls are TRBV5-1 and TRBJ2-3, with 9 bases identical to TRBD1. Germline CDR1 reads SGHRS; CDR2 reads YFSETQ. V dropped 3 bases and J dropped 4; count of bases not matched to a gene: 9. The CDR3 is 16 amino acids.